Listed below are T cell receptor beta chains from one sample, sequenced in a study of blood T cell repertoires in COVID-19. Sequencing used immunoSEQ multiplex PCR; TCRdb keeps in-frame clones, though not all of them. The sample has around 380,000 clones; more than 75% are singletons. Sequences were obtained from peripheral blood. These receptors all stem from a human donor with acute or convalescent COVID-19. The donor label of this sample is uncertain. Each CDR3 is given with its conserved first and last residue. The order of the fields is J gene, V gene, D gene, CDR3 protein. The D gene is left open where the match is weak.

TRBJ2-7,TRBV6-1,NA,CASSDDRLTYEQYF
TRBJ2-7,TRBV21-1,NA,CASSTSNAGIWDEQYF
TRBJ1-3,TRBV7-6,NA,CASSLYGGQAGNTIYF
TRBJ1-1,TRBV5-1,NA,CASSFGGETEAFF
TRBJ1-6,TRBV6-5,NA,CAGRSTSSYNSPLHF
TRBJ1-6,TRBV5-6,NA,CASSLRTANSPLHF
TRBJ2-1,TRBV5-8,TRBD1,CASSRRQGVNEQFF
TRBJ2-1,TRBV6-5,NA,CASSYELGSEQFF
TRBJ2-4,TRBV27,TRBD1,CASSSIRDRGLFKNIQYF
TRBJ2-7,TRBV5-6,NA,CASSQSGGGLTYEQYF
TRBJ1-4,TRBV25-1,NA,CASSEYSRALEKLFF
TRBJ1-1,TRBV9,TRBD1,CASSVGQLNTEAFF
TRBJ1-6,TRBV10-2,TRBD1,CASSHTGQGNSPLHF
TRBJ1-2,TRBV11-2,NA,CASSLVGSYGYTF
TRBJ1-2,TRBV19,NA,CASSERQFNYGYTF
TRBJ1-1,TRBV12-5,TRBD1,CASTGTVNTEAFF
TRBJ1-6,TRBV9,TRBD1,CASGGGQGQGARSPLHF
TRBJ1-1,TRBV2,NA,CASRGEPYTEAFF
TRBJ2-7,TRBV7-6,TRBD2,CASSRVTSGSEQYF
TRBJ2-1,TRBV6-4,NA,CASSDSRGMKDEQFF
TRBJ2-7,TRBV7-8,TRBD2,CASSSRSLTSGGFVGEQYF
TRBJ2-1,TRBV28,TRBD2,CASRTSGGNNEQFF
TRBJ1-2,TRBV7-9,NA,CASSLTGAGEGKGYTF